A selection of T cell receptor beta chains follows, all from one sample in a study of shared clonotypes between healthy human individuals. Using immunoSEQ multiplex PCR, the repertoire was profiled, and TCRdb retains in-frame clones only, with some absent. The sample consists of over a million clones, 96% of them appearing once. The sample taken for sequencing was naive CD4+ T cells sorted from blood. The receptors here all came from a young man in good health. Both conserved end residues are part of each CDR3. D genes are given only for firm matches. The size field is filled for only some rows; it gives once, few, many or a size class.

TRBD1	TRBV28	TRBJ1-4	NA	CASSPPGQGRREKLFF	TGTGCCAGCAGTCCACCGGGACAGGGACGAAGGGAAAAACTGTTTTTT
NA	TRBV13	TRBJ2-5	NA	CASSFVQETQYF	TGTGCCAGCAGCTTCGTACAAGAGACCCAGTACTTC
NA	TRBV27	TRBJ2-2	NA	CASSTDILANTGELFF	TGTGCCAGCAGTACCGACATCCTCGCGAACACCGGGGAGCTGTTTTTT
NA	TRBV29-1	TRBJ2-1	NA	CSVEGRREYNNEQFF	TGCAGCGTTGAAGGGAGGCGGGAATACAACAATGAGCAGTTCTTC
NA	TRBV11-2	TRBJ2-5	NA	CASSFQGWETQYF	TGTGCCAGCAGCTTCCAGGGGTGGGAGACCCAGTACTTC
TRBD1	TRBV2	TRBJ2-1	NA	CASSGTGIETYNEQFF	TGTGCCAGCAGTGGGACAGGGATTGAAACCTACAATGAGCAGTTCTTC
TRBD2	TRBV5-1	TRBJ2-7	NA	CASSLRLAGADEQYF	TGCGCCAGCAGCCTTCGACTAGCGGGGGCCGACGAGCAGTACTTC
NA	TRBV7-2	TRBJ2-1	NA	CASSFTDEQFF	TGTGCCAGCAGCTTTACCGATGAGCAGTTCTTC
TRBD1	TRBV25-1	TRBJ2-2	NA	CASSEAPGQGLTGELFF	TGTGCCAGCAGTGAAGCTCCGGGACAGGGTCTTACCGGGGAGCTGTTTTTT
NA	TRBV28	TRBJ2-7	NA	CASRRTEVYEQYF	TGTGCCAGCAGACGTACAGAGGTCTACGAGCAGTACTTC
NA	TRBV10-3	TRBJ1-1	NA	CAISRRNTEAFF	TGTGCCATCAGTCGGAGGAACACTGAAGCTTTCTTT
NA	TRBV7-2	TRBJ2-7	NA	CASSATPYEQYF	TGTGCCAGCAGCGCCACCCCCTACGAGCAGTACTTC
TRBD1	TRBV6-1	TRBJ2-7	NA	CASSVIGTGEYYEQYF	TGTGCCAGCAGTGTCATTGGGACAGGGGAGTACTACGAGCAGTACTTC
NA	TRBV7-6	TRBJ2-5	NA	CASSPYQETQYF	TGTGCCAGCAGCCCCTACCAAGAGACCCAGTACTTC
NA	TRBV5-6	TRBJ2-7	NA	CASTRTGSYEQYF	TGTGCCAGCACTCGCACAGGCTCCTACGAGCAGTACTTC
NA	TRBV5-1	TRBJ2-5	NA	CASSHQETQYF	TGCGCCAGCAGCCACCAAGAGACCCAGTACTTC
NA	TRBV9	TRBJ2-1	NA	CASSVLGGAYNEQFF	TGTGCCAGCAGCGTACTGGGAGGCGCCTACAATGAGCAGTTCTTC
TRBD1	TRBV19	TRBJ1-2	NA	CASSTGDRAYYGYTF	TGTGCCAGTAGTACGGGGGACAGGGCCTACTATGGCTACACCTTC
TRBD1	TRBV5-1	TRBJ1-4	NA	CASSPKPGTGGNTNEKLFF	TGCGCCAGCAGCCCTAAACCCGGGACAGGGGGCAATACTAATGAAAAACTGTTTTTT
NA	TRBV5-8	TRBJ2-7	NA	CASSQQGPPSYEQYF	TGTGCCAGCAGCCAACAGGGCCCTCCCTCCTACGAGCAGTACTTC
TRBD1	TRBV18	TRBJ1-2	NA	CASSPRTGVGYGYTF	TGTGCCAGCTCACCCAGGACAGGGGTTGGGTATGGCTACACCTTC
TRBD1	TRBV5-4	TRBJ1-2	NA	CASSPRDRNYGYTF	TGTGCCAGCAGCCCGAGGGACAGGAACTATGGCTACACCTTC
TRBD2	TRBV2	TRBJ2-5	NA	CASRILTSDSGTQYF	TGTGCCAGCAGGATTCTTACTAGCGACTCTGGGACCCAGTACTTC
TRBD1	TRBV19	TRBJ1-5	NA	CASSPTGVHQPQHF	TGTGCCAGTAGTCCGACAGGGGTCCATCAGCCCCAGCATTTT
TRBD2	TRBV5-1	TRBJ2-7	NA	CASSLEAGAPYEQYF	TGCGCCAGCAGCTTGGAGGCGGGAGCCCCATACGAGCAGTACTTC
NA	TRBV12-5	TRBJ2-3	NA	CASGYRVTGTDTQYF	TGTGCTAGTGGTTATAGGGTTACAGGCACAGATACGCAGTATTTT
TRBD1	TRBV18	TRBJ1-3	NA	CASSPVDRVSGNTIYF	TGTGCCAGCTCACCTGTTGACAGGGTCTCTGGAAACACCATATATTTT
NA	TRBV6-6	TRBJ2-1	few	CASSYDRTGNEQFF	TGTGCCAGCAGTTACGATAGGACCGGTAATGAGCAGTTCTTC
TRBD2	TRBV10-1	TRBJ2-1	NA	CASSESRGRNEQFF	TGCGCCAGCAGTGAGTCGCGGGGGAGGAATGAGCAGTTCTTC
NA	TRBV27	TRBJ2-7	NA	CASSPHKSSYEQYF	TGTGCCAGCAGTCCCCACAAAAGCTCCTACGAGCAGTACTTC
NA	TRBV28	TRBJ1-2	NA	CASSFPPGGYTF	TGTGCCAGCAGTTTTCCGCCGGGTGGCTACACCTTC
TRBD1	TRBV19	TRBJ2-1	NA	CASSASRGQEVEQFF	TGTGCCAGTAGTGCCTCCAGGGGACAGGAGGTTGAGCAGTTCTTC
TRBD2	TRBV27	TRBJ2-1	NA	CASTPGGTSGWYNEQFF	TGTGCCAGCACCCCCGGGGGTACTAGCGGGTGGTACAATGAGCAGTTCTTC
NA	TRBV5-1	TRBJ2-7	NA	CASSLVGTGSRKEYF	NA
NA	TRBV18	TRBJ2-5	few	CASSLSTRRGPTQYF	TGTGCCAGCTCACTTTCTACAAGGAGGGGCCCGACCCAGTACTTC
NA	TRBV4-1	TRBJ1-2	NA	CASSQDTANYGYTF	TGCGCCAGCAGCCAAGATACAGCTAACTATGGCTACACCTTC
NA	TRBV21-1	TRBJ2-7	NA	CASSPRAQREFYEQYF	TGTGCCAGCAGCCCACGAGCCCAGCGGGAGTTTTACGAGCAGTACTTC
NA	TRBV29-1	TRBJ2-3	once	CSGGGGSTDTQYF	TGCAGCGGTGGAGGTGGGAGCACAGATACGCAGTATTTT
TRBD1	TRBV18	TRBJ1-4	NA	CASSLDRALHEKLFF	TGTGCCAGCTCCCTCGACAGGGCTTTGCATGAAAAACTGTTTTTT
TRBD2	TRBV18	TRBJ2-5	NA	CASSPGLPTFGETQYF	TGTGCCAGCTCACCGGGACTACCGACCTTCGGGGAGACCCAGTACTTC
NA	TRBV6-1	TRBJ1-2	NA	CASSVFRGDYGYTF	TGTGCCAGCAGTGTTTTCAGGGGAGACTATGGCTACACCTTC
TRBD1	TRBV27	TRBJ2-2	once	CASTNVPGQGVPGELFF	TGTGCCAGCACCAATGTTCCGGGACAGGGGGTCCCCGGGGAGCTGTTTTTT
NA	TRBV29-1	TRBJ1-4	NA	CSGGHSTNEKLFF	TGCAGCGGGGGACACTCAACTAATGAAAAACTGTTTTTT
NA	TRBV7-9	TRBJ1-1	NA	CASSLESGNTEAFF	TGTGCCAGCAGCTTAGAATCAGGGAACACTGAAGCTTTCTTT
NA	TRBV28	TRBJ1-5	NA	CASSLSGSSNQPQHF	TGTGCCAGCAGTTTATCAGGGAGTAGCAATCAGCCCCAGCATTTT
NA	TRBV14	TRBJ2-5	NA	CASSQGREGTQYF	TGTGCCAGCAGCCAAGGCAGGGAAGGGACCCAGTACTTC
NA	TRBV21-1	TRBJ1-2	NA	CASSKGGLAGNYGYTF	TGTGCCAGCAGCAAAGGAGGGTTAGCAGGGAACTATGGCTACACCTTC
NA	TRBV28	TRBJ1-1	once	CASSLAGTEAFF	TGTGCCAGCAGTCTCGCAGGCACTGAAGCTTTCTTT
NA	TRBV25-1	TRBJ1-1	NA	CASSEKGNTEAFF	TGTGCCAGCAGTGAAAAGGGGAACACTGAAGCTTTCTTT
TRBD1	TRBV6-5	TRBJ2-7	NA	CASSVGGLFPYEQYF	TGTGCCAGCAGCGTAGGGGGCTTATTCCCCTACGAGCAGTACTTC
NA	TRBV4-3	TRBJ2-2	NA	CASSLDRITGELFF	TGCGCCAGCAGCCTAGACAGGATAACCGGGGAGCTGTTTTTT
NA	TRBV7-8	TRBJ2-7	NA	CASSLVVNEQYF	TGTGCCAGCAGCTTAGTGGTCAACGAGCAGTACTTC
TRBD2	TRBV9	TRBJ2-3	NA	CASIPRGGVADTQYF	TGTGCCAGCATCCCCCGGGGAGGGGTAGCAGATACGCAGTATTTT
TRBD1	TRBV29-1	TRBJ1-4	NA	CSAAGGPATNEKLFF	TGCAGCGCAGCAGGGGGTCCGGCAACTAATGAAAAACTGTTTTTT